Listed below are T cell receptor beta chains from one sample, sequenced in a study of blood T cell repertoires in COVID-19. Produced via immunoSEQ multiplex PCR; TCRdb's table is partial and in-frame only. Counted here are around 250,000 clones, 90% occurring once; the ten biggest clones make up roughly 4%. Source material: PBMCs or T cells enriched from blood (not recorded which). The receptors were sampled from a woman in her twenties or thirties with acute COVID-19. The CDR3 runs from the conserved cysteine through the conserved F or W. A D gene is named only where the DNA matches it firmly. The size of a clone is reported for some rows only, either as once, few or many, or as a class for expanded clones.

j_call	clone_size	d_call	v_call	cdr3_aa	cdr3_nt
TRBJ1-5	NA	NA	TRBV15	CATSRHNSRFDQPQHF	TGTGCCACCAGCAGACATAACTCCCGGTTTGATCAGCCCCAGCATTTT
TRBJ2-1	NA	NA	TRBV2	CASSAPGVSEQFF	TGTGCCAGCAGTGCTCCCGGGGTGTCTGAGCAGTTCTTC
TRBJ2-2	NA	TRBD1	TRBV5-6	CASSWGQGVNTGELFF	TGTGCCAGCAGCTGGGGACAGGGGGTGAACACCGGGGAGCTGTTTTTT
TRBJ2-1	NA	NA	TRBV28	CASSFRGPYNEQFF	TGTGCCAGCAGTTTCCGAGGGCCGTACAATGAGCAGTTCTTC
TRBJ2-3	NA	NA	TRBV5-1	CASSLTGPDTQYF	TGCGCCAGCAGCTTGACAGGGCCAGATACGCAGTATTTT
TRBJ2-3	NA	TRBD2	TRBV19	CASSIDRQVAGGGDTQYF	TGTGCCAGTAGTATAGACCGTCAGGTAGCGGGAGGTGGAGATACGCAGTATTTT
TRBJ2-3	NA	TRBD1	TRBV25-1	CASSVTGAETDTQYF	TGTGCCAGCAGTGTGACAGGGGCTGAAACAGATACGCAGTATTTT
TRBJ1-5	NA	NA	TRBV6-2/TRBV6-3	CASSYSWRYSNQPQHF	TGTGCCAGCAGTTACTCGTGGAGATATAGCAATCAGCCCCAGCATTTT
TRBJ1-6	NA	TRBD1	TRBV11-3	CASTPDRGTYNSPLHF	TGTGCCAGCACCCCGGACAGGGGCACTTATAATTCACCCCTCCACTTT
TRBJ1-2	NA	NA	TRBV4-3	CASSQDLPTGKYGYTF	TGCGCCAGCAGCCAAGATCTGCCCACAGGAAAATATGGCTACACCTTC
TRBJ2-1	NA	TRBD1	TRBV7-3	CASSFTGEGVSEQFF	TGTGCCAGCAGTTTTACAGGGGAAGGGGTGAGTGAGCAGTTCTTC
TRBJ1-5	NA	TRBD1	TRBV24-1	CATSTQGADQPQHF	TGTGCCACCAGTACACAGGGGGCGGATCAGCCCCAGCATTTT
TRBJ1-1	NA	TRBD1	TRBV28	CASIPRTGGGTEAFF	TGTGCCAGCATACCCCGGACAGGGGGCGGGACTGAAGCTTTCTTT
TRBJ2-6	NA	NA	TRBV5-1	CASSRSGQGGQGGANVLTF	TGCGCCAGCAGCCGGAGCGGGCAGGGGGGCCAGGGTGGGGCCAACGTCCTGACTTTC
TRBJ1-4	NA	NA	TRBV19	CASPGELFF	TGTGCCAGTCCGGGGGAACTGTTTTTT
TRBJ2-7	NA	TRBD1	TRBV5-4	CASSLQGTTYEQYF	TGTGCCAGCAGCTTACAGGGGACCACCTACGAGCAGTACTTC
TRBJ2-5	NA	NA	TRBV5-4	CASSSTQETQYF	TGTGCCAGCAGCTCCACTCAAGAGACCCAGTACTTC
TRBJ2-2	NA	TRBD2	TRBV14	CASSPRLAGANGELFF	TGTGCCAGCAGCCCCAGACTAGCGGGAGCAAACGGGGAGCTGTTTTTT
TRBJ1-2	NA	NA	TRBV13	CASSLSVGGRGYTF	TGTGCCAGCAGCTTAAGTGTCGGGGGAAGAGGCTACACCTTC
TRBJ2-5	NA	TRBD2	TRBV4-1	CASSQDGASGLQETQYF	TGCGCCAGCAGCCAAGATGGCGCTAGCGGTTTGCAAGAGACCCAGTACTTC
TRBJ2-6	once	NA	TRBV15	CATSRDSGGANVLTF	TGTGCCACCAGCAGAGATAGCGGTGGGGCCAACGTCCTGACTTTC
TRBJ2-7	NA	TRBD2	TRBV5-4	CASRKTSGSTDEQYF	TGTGCCAGCAGAAAGACTAGCGGGAGTACCGACGAGCAGTACTTC
TRBJ2-1	NA	TRBD1	TRBV12-5	CASGPGGSYNEQFF	TGTGCTAGTGGTCCAGGGGGTAGCTACAATGAGCAGTTCTTC
TRBJ2-7	once	NA	TRBV12-3/TRBV12-4	CASTLQGSYEQYF	TGTGCCAGCACCCTCCAGGGCTCCTACGAGCAGTACTTC
TRBJ1-1	NA	TRBD1	TRBV6-5	CASTADRPDTEAFF	TGTGCCAGCACCGCGGACAGGCCGGACACTGAAGCTTTCTTT
TRBJ2-5	NA	NA	TRBV28	CASSPGSGAGAQYF	TGTGCCAGCAGCCCGGGCTCTGGGGCTGGGGCCCAGTACTTC
TRBJ2-7	NA	NA	TRBV9	CASSKGLEDYEQYF	TGTGCCAGCAGCAAAGGACTGGAGGACTACGAGCAGTACTTC
TRBJ2-6	NA	NA	TRBV2	CASRGLFSGANVLTF	TGTGCCAGCAGGGGACTGTTCTCTGGGGCCAACGTCCTGACTTTC
TRBJ2-7	NA	TRBD2	TRBV3-1/TRBV3-2	CASSQPGTRSSYEQYF	TGTGCCAGCAGCCAACCCGGGACTAGGAGCTCCTACGAGCAGTACTTC
TRBJ2-3	once	NA	TRBV4-2	CASSQLNTDTQYF	TGTGCCAGCAGCCAGCTAAACACAGATACGCAGTATTTT
TRBJ1-1	NA	TRBD1	TRBV9	CASSVIGQGYTEAFF	TGTGCCAGCAGCGTAATAGGACAGGGTTACACTGAAGCTTTCTTT
TRBJ1-2	few	TRBD1	TRBV28	CASSSTGGYGYTF	TGTGCCAGCAGTTCGACAGGGGGCTATGGCTACACCTTC
TRBJ1-5	NA	NA	TRBV19	CASSLGPGSSRLYSNQPQHF	TGTGCCAGTAGCTTGGGGCCAGGGTCGAGTCGTCTTTATAGCAATCAGCCCCAGCATTTT
TRBJ2-3	NA	TRBD2	TRBV5-4	CASSLVLAGGSTDTQYF	TGTGCCAGCAGCTTGGTCCTAGCGGGAGGAAGCACAGATACGCAGTATTTT
TRBJ2-7	NA	TRBD2	TRBV19	CASTPSGGSSYEQYF	TGTGCCAGTACCCCTAGCGGGGGAAGCTCCTACGAGCAGTACTTC
TRBJ2-1	NA	TRBD2	TRBV28	CASSLRATSSLAGFYNEQFF	TGTGCCAGCAGTTTAAGGGCAACATCGAGCCTAGCGGGATTTTACAATGAGCAGTTCTTC
TRBJ1-4	NA	NA	TRBV4-1	CASSSDPGDTNEKLFF	TGCGCCAGCAGCAGCGACCCAGGGGACACTAATGAAAAACTGTTTTTT
TRBJ2-2	NA	NA	TRBV10-3	CAISGRKRETNTGELFF	TGTGCCATCAGTGGGAGGAAACGGGAAACGAACACCGGGGAGCTGTTTTTT
TRBJ1-5	NA	NA	TRBV27	CASSPEVRFSRNQPQHF	TGTGCCAGCAGTCCAGAGGTCAGATTTTCTCGCAATCAGCCCCAGCATTTT
TRBJ2-1	NA	TRBD1	TRBV29-1	CSVWDRGNNEQFF	TGCAGCGTTTGGGACAGGGGAAACAATGAGCAGTTCTTC
TRBJ2-3	NA	NA	TRBV28	CASSSGSSTDTQYF	TGTGCCAGCAGTAGCGGTTCTAGCACAGATACGCAGTATTTT
TRBJ2-1	NA	TRBD1	TRBV25-1	CASSVTGGSYNEQFF	TGTGCCAGCAGTGTTACAGGGGGTTCCTACAATGAGCAGTTCTTC
TRBJ2-7	once	TRBD2	TRBV29-1	CSVVGLAGGEQYF	TGCAGCGTGGTGGGACTAGCGGGAGGCGAGCAGTACTTC
TRBJ2-3	NA	TRBD1	TRBV27	CASSSLMGQAEDTQYF	TGTGCCAGCAGTTCTCTTATGGGACAGGCCGAGGATACGCAGTATTTT
TRBJ2-1	NA	TRBD1	TRBV27	CASSLFRDRGAYSYNEQFF	TGTGCCAGCAGTTTATTCCGGGACAGGGGCGCCTACTCCTACAATGAGCAGTTCTTC
TRBJ2-7	NA	NA	TRBV13	CASSLGGQTYEQYF	TGTGCCAGCAGCTTAGGTGGACAGACCTACGAGCAGTACTTC
TRBJ1-5	NA	NA	TRBV28	CASGGSNQPQHF	TGTGCGAGCGGCGGGAGCAATCAGCCCCAGCATTTT
TRBJ1-1	NA	NA	TRBV9	CASSVGVRKRRMAFF	TGTGCCAGCAGCGTAGGGGTCAGGAAAAGGCGAATGGCTTTCTTT
TRBJ2-4	NA	TRBD2	TRBV11-2	CASGLAGGGIQYF	TGTGCCAGCGGACTAGCGGGAGGGGGCATTCAGTACTTC
TRBJ2-3	once	NA	TRBV28	CASSLWAPTTRITDTQYF	TGTGCCAGCAGTTTATGGGCCCCCACAACTAGGATCACAGATACGCAGTATTTT
TRBJ2-1	NA	TRBD2	TRBV5-1	CASSFLAGESNEQFF	TGCGCCAGCAGCTTCCTAGCGGGAGAAAGCAATGAGCAGTTCTTC
TRBJ1-5	NA	NA	TRBV18	CASSRELGSNQPQHF	TGTGCCAGCTCACGGGAGTTGGGTAGCAATCAGCCCCAGCATTTT
TRBJ2-1	NA	NA	TRBV7-2	CASSLAGERDEQFF	TGTGCCAGCAGCTTAGCGGGAGAACGCGATGAGCAGTTCTTC
TRBJ2-3	NA	NA	TRBV27	CASSSTRQFTDTQYF	TGTGCCAGCAGTTCGACTAGACAGTTCACAGATACGCAGTATTTT